Following are 28 T cell receptor beta chains from one sample sequenced in a study of technical replicates of blood from several donors (dated by TCRdb to 2015 to 2018). The receptor library was made with the immunoSEQ multiplex PCR assay. The source is immuneACCESS, and TCRdb retained only in-frame sequences with V and J called. Part of the clones is not carried over; for the studies checked, unresolved V genes explain less than half of this, and the remainder is unexplained. The sample data list around 90,000 clones, and 85% to 95% of these were observed just once. More than 0.2% of the sample rests with the top ten. The sequenced sample was T cells isolated from PBMCs. These receptor sequences come from a human donor in good health.

This sequence joins TRBV29-1 and TRBJ2-1, with D perhaps matching TRBD1 (5 bases). V was pared by 3 bases and J by 2 bases, with 11 bases between. Germline CDR1 SQVTM, CDR2 ANQGSEA. CDR3 size: 14 residues. This CDR3 reads CSVDLADTYNEQFF. Written as DNA, the CDR3 is TGCAGCGTTGACCTCGCGGACACCTACAATGAGCAGTTCTTC.

This rearrangement joins TRBV19 to TRBJ2-5, with 10 bases that match TRBD2. V lost 9 bases to trimming and J lost 5 bases; unmatched junction nucleotides: 6. The germline V gene encodes CDR1 LNHDA and CDR2 SQIVND (reference sequence). The CDR3 has 13 residues. CDR3 DNA: TGTGCCAGCGGACTAGCGGAAGCGGAGACCCAGTACTTC. Encoded protein: CASGLAEAETQYF.

This clone was seen only a few times. The chain combines TRBV5-1 with TRBJ1-1; 8 bases fit TRBD1. The CDR3 is made up of 16 amino acids. The V and J ends lost 2 bases and 1 base, in that order; junction bases with no gene match: 7. Germline CDR1 reads SGHRS; CDR2 reads YFSETQ. CDR3: CASSFLQQGGNTEAFF. DNA of the CDR3: TGCGCCAGCAGCTTCCTCCAACAGGGGGGGAACACTGAAGCTTTCTTT.

V usage is TRBV5-5 and J usage is TRBJ1-1, with 9 nucleotides matching TRBD1. CDR3 size: 13 residues. Germline values: CDR1 SGHKS, CDR2 YYEKEE (reference sequence). With V trimmed by 3 bases and J by 6 bases, 3 bases remained unmatched. In nucleotides, the CDR3 is TGTGCCAGCAGCTGGGGACAGGGCCCTGAAGCTTTCTTT. This codes for CASSWGQGPEAFF.

CDR3 coding DNA: TGTGCCAGCAGCGTTACTAGCGGGGGGTACAATGAGCAGTTCTTC. This codes for CASSVTSGGYNEQFF. This sequence joins TRBV9 and TRBJ2-1; 12 bases are shared with TRBD2. The CDR3 contains 15 residues. V shed 2 bases, J shed 4 bases, and the junction held 1 base outside the gene matches. Germline assignment: CDR1 SGDLS and CDR2 YYNGEE.

The J gene is TRBJ2-7, the V gene TRBV2, with TRBD1 matching 9 bases. Germline CDR1 SNHLY, CDR2 FYNNEI. Trimming removed 7 bases from V and 6 bases from J; junction bases left unmatched: 7. The CDR3 has 13 amino acids. The chain's CDR3 is CASTRQGVFEQYF. The CDR3 nucleotides read TGTGCCAGCACTCGACAGGGGGTCTTCGAGCAGTACTTC.

This clone was found once. The CDR3 loop is CASSVVGGANYGYTF. Written as DNA, the CDR3 is TGTGCCAGCAGCGTAGTTGGAGGGGCCAACTATGGCTACACCTTC. This chain connects TRBV9 to TRBJ1-2; tentative D call: TRBD1 (5 bases). Germline assignment: CDR1 SGDLS and CDR2 YYNGEE. CDR3 length: 15 residues. V was shortened by 0 bases and J by 2 bases, with 11 bases between the two germline ends.

This chain joins TRBV5-1 and TRBJ2-2, with D perhaps matching TRBD2 (6 bases). Deletions cut 4 bases from V and 6 bases from J, with 16 bases between. This CDR3 is 15 amino acids long. Germline CDR1 is SGHRS and CDR2 is YFSETQ. CDR3 sequence: CASSGGDFESGELFF. The CDR3 DNA reads as TGCGCCAGCAGCGGCGGGGACTTCGAATCCGGGGAGCTGTTTTTT.

V is TRBV6-1 and J is TRBJ1-3; the D is unclear. Germline-derived CDR1 and CDR2 are MNHNS and SASEGT. This CDR3 is built from 19 residues. Deletions cut 2 bases from V and 0 bases from J, with 20 bases between. In nucleotides, the CDR3 is TGTGCCAGCAGTGAAATTCTGACCTTGGGAGCAAGCTCTGGAAACACCATATATTTT. Translation: CASSEILTLGASSGNTIYF.

The chain recombines TRBV5-5 with TRBJ2-7; TRBD2 might be the D (5 bases). CDR1 and CDR2 from the germline V gene are SGHKS and YYEKEE (reference sequence). V lost 9 bases to trimming and J lost 6 bases, with 16 bases between them. This CDR3 contains 12 residues. The CDR3 nucleotides are TGTGCCACCGCTCAGTTGGGAGCCGAGCAGTACTTC. It translates to CATAQLGAEQYF.

This sequence joins TRBV30 and TRBJ2-7; no reliable D call. V lost 5 bases and J lost 2, with 13 bases in between. Germline loops: CDR1 GTSNPN, CDR2 SVGIG (reference sequence). The CDR3 length is 13 residues. Here the CDR3 reads CAWYNIFTYEQYF. The CDR3 DNA reads as TGTGCCTGGTATAACATTTTTACCTACGAGCAGTACTTC.

The chain recombines TRBV9 with TRBJ2-2; the D is unclear. Trimming pared 0 bases from V and 7 bases from J, leaving 4 bases between. Germline CDR1 is SGDLS and CDR2 is YYNGEE. The CDR3 is 12 amino acids. CDR3 loop: CASSVDGGELFF. The CDR3 nucleotides read TGTGCCAGCAGCGTAGACGGCGGGGAGCTGTTTTTT.

This chain uses TRBV10-1 with TRBJ2-1, with unresolved D. Looked up from germline, CDR1 is WNHNN and CDR2 is SYGVQD (reference sequence). Between the trimmed V and J ends, which lost 0 bases and 3 bases, there was a span of 3 bases. This CDR3 contains 13 residues. The CDR3 region is CASSESLYNEQFF. In nucleotides, the CDR3 is TGCGCCAGCAGTGAGTCTCTCTACAATGAGCAGTTCTTC.

The rearrangement joins TRBV5-1 to TRBJ2-3; no reliable D call. Trimming took 0 bases from V and 2 from J, leaving 16 bases between them. The CDR3 runs to 17 residues. CDR1 and CDR2 (germline): SGHRS, YFSETQ. CDR3 amino acids: CASSLGGLKEVTDTQYF. The CDR3 region has the DNA TGCGCCAGCAGCTTGGGAGGCCTAAAAGAAGTCACAGATACGCAGTATTTT.

This sequence joins TRBV14 and TRBJ2-7; 14 positions agree with TRBD2. The germline CDR1 and CDR2 sequences are SGHDN and FVKESK. V lost 5 bases and J lost 4; bases outside the gene matches: 7. CDR3 size: 16 residues. The CDR3 protein is CASSYGLAGGSYEQYF. The CDR3, as DNA: TGTGCCAGCAGCTATGGACTAGCGGGAGGCAGTTACGAGCAGTACTTC.

This chain connects TRBV5-4 to TRBJ1-4, with D perhaps matching TRBD1 (5 bases). Germline CDR1 SGHNT, CDR2 YYREEE (reference sequence). The CDR3 consists of 14 residues. V lost 4 bases to trimming and J lost 7 bases, with 14 bases between them. The CDR3 spells CASSVAGGTEKLFF. CDR3 sequence (DNA): TGTGCCAGCAGCGTGGCGGGGGGGACTGAAAAACTGTTTTTT.

The CDR3 nucleotides read TGCAGCGTTGGACTAGCTGGAGAGACCCAGTACTTC. This gives the protein CSVGLAGETQYF. This chain links TRBV29-1 with TRBJ2-5, with 7 bases lining up with TRBD2. V shed 4 bases and J 4 bases; nucleotides not matched to a gene: 3. The CDR3 sequence is 12 residues long. Germline V gene sequence: CDR1 SQVTM, CDR2 ANQGSEA.

This chain connects TRBV2 to TRBJ2-7, with D perhaps matching TRBD1 (5 bases). Germline V gene lookup returns CDR1 SNHLY and CDR2 FYNNEI. The CDR3 totals 11 residues. CDR3 DNA: TGTTCGAGCAGGGCAGACTACGAGCAGTACTTC. Protein product: CSSRADYEQYF.

This clone qualifies as medium-sized (0.01 to 0.1%). This chain connects TRBV11-3 to TRBJ1-2; D is uncertain. CDR1 is SGHNT and CDR2 is YENEEA in the germline V gene. This CDR3 is 16 amino acids long. The V end was cut by 0 bases, the J end by 4 bases, with 15 bases between. The CDR3 DNA reads TGTGCCAGCAGCTTAGAGGGCCGGTCTGGAAGCTATGGCTACACCTTC. Its translation is CASSLEGRSGSYGYTF.

The chain joins TRBV7-7 to TRBJ2-7; 8 nucleotides agree with TRBD1. With V trimmed by 5 bases and J by 6 bases, 9 bases remained unmatched. The CDR3 consists of 14 residues. Germline CDR1 and CDR2: SSHAT and FNYEAQ (reference sequence). CDR3 DNA sequence: TGTGCCAGCAGCCCCCGGACAGGGCCGGGCGAGCAGTACTTC. It is translated as CASSPRTGPGEQYF. Looking up the rest from reference TRBV7-7 and TRBJ2-7 gives the full variable domain: GAGVSQSPRYKVTKRGQDVTLRCDPISSHATLYWYQQALGQGPEFLTYFNYEAQPDKSGLPSDRFSAERPEGSISTLTIQRTEQRDSAMYRCASSPRTGPGEQYFGPGTRLTVT.

The chain joins TRBV10-3 to TRBJ2-3; the match to TRBD2 covers 12 bases. CDR1 is ENHRY and CDR2 is SYGVKD in the germline V gene. With V trimmed by 10 bases and J by 6 bases, 11 bases remained unmatched. The CDR3 spans 15 residues. The CDR3: CATGLAGLPGDTQYF. The CDR3 region has the DNA TGTGCCACAGGACTAGCGGGACTTCCTGGGGATACGCAGTATTTT.

The chain couples TRBV7-8 to TRBJ2-1, with D tentatively TRBD2 (5 bases). This CDR3 spans 16 amino acids. CDR1 is SGHVS and CDR2 is FQNEAQ in the germline V gene. The V and J ends lost 3 bases and 4 bases respectively, with 16 bases between them. The CDR3 DNA follows: TGTGCCAGCAGCTTCTCCCGGACTGGAGATTACAATGAGCAGTTCTTC. Residues: CASSFSRTGDYNEQFF.

This chain uses TRBV7-2 with TRBJ1-6, with TRBD1 matching 10 bases. The CDR3 is made up of 18 amino acids. J gave up 0 bases and V 5 bases, and 7 bases lay outside the gene matches. The germline V gene has CDR1 SGHTA and CDR2 FQGNSA. The CDR3 reads CASSPSTGGFSYNSPLHF. The CDR3 DNA reads TGTGCCAGCAGCCCTTCGACAGGGGGCTTCTCCTATAATTCACCCCTCCACTTT. The variable domain in full, with the rest retrieved from reference TRBV7-2 and TRBJ1-6, is GAGVSQSPSNKVTEKGKDVELRCDPISGHTALYWYRQSLGQGLEFLIYFQGNSAPDKSGLPSDRFSAERTGGSVSTLTIQRTQQEDSAVYLCASSPSTGGFSYNSPLHFGNGTRLTVT.

This chain connects TRBV9 to TRBJ1-2; the D gene is possibly TRBD1 (5 bases). CDR3 length equals 13 residues. Trimming removed 3 bases at V and 6 bases at J, with 12 bases between. Germline CDR1 reads SGDLS; CDR2 reads YYNGEE. CDR3 in DNA: TGTGCCAGCAGCGCGCTCAGGGTCGATGGCTACACCTTC. Its translation: CASSALRVDGYTF.

The gene calls are TRBV5-6 and TRBJ1-5; unclear D gene. Deletions cut 0 bases from V and 5 bases from J, with 3 bases between. The CDR3 is 12 amino acids. CDR1 is SGHDT and CDR2 is YYEEEE in the germline V gene. CDR3 coding DNA: TGTGCCAGCAGCTTGGGCGATCAGCCCCAGCATTTT. Its translation is CASSLGDQPQHF.

The sample holds one count of this clone. V and J are TRBV10-1 and TRBJ2-1, with 7 bases aligning to TRBD2. V dropped 4 bases and J dropped 0; count of bases not matched to a gene: 0. Germline V gene sequence: CDR1 WNHNN, CDR2 SYGVQD (reference sequence). This CDR3 spans 14 amino acids. The DNA of the CDR3 is TGCGCCAGCAGTGTAGCGGGCTCCTACAATGAGCAGTTCTTC. Protein: CASSVAGSYNEQFF.

The chain joins TRBV10-3 to TRBJ1-1; the D gene is possibly TRBD1 (5 bases). There are 13 residues in the CDR3. Germline V gene lookup returns CDR1 ENHRY and CDR2 SYGVKD. The ends were cut back, 11 bases at V and 0 bases at J, with 13 bases in the middle. CDR3 protein: CAATGLMNTEAFF. The CDR3 DNA reads TGTGCCGCCACGGGACTCATGAACACTGAAGCTTTCTTT.

This chain links TRBV29-1 with TRBJ2-7, with 8 bases lining up with TRBD2. Germline loops: CDR1 SQVTM, CDR2 ANQGSEA. With V trimmed by 6 bases and J by 4 bases, 8 bases remained unmatched. The CDR3 is made up of 13 amino acids. The CDR3 sequence: CSVGRLAGYEQYF. Written as DNA, the CDR3 is TGCAGCGTGGGGAGGCTAGCGGGTTACGAGCAGTACTTC.